Each of the 20 T cell receptor beta chains below was sequenced from the same sample in a study of blood T cells in healthy people across ages. Then a second PCR, running about 6 to 12 cycles, was carried out with a sample-barcoded 5' primer and a J-beta primer mix. TCRdb fed the 5' RACE reads into MiXCR, producing one record per CDR3 protein. This sample has approximately 850,000 distinct CDR3 sequences, with approximately 44% found just once. The source material was blood. All receptors come from a man aged 60 to 69 in good health.

At least ten counts were recorded for this clonotype. CDR3 residues: CSVLGTGAQRETQYF. The CDR3 DNA sequence: TGCAGCGTACTAGGTACAGGGGCTCAGCGGGAGACCCAGTACTTC. The chain recombines TRBV29-1 with TRBJ2-5; 7 positions match TRBD1. V was clipped by 6 bases and J by 5 bases; unmatched bases: 15. Germline loops: CDR1 SQVTM, CDR2 ANQGSEA. The CDR3 extends over 15 amino acids.

This clonotype was observed a handful of times. CDR3 loop: CASRSFQGGAGGYTF. The DNA for the CDR3 is TGTGCCAGCAGGAGTTTTCAGGGGGGTGCGGGAGGCTACACCTTC. The chain employs TRBV6-6 and TRBJ1-2; 7 positions agree with TRBD1. Germline CDR1 and CDR2: MNHNY and SVGAGI (reference sequence). V lost 6 bases and J lost 8; bases outside the gene matches: 15. The CDR3 contains 15 residues.

This clonotype was recorded many times. The junction departs from the called germline gene at one end, perhaps through a read error. This chain uses TRBV5-1 with TRBJ2-7; tentative D call: TRBD1 (5 bases). Germline values: CDR1 SGHRS, CDR2 YFSETQ. CDR3 size: 13 residues. The chain's CDR3 is CASSLSGPYEQYF. The CDR3 DNA reads TGTGCCAGCAGCTTGTCAGGGCCCTACGAGCAGTACTTC.

The genes are TRBV30 and TRBJ2-2; 7 nucleotides agree with TRBD2. Germline CDR1 and CDR2: GTSNPN and SVGIG (reference sequence). The CDR3 sequence is 16 residues long. V was clipped by 5 bases and J by 8 bases; unmatched bases: 17. The chain's CDR3 is CAWGSDRTRSQGELFF. DNA of the CDR3: TGTGCCTGGGGATCCGATCGGACTAGAAGTCAAGGGGAGCTGTTTTTT.

This clonotype was recorded once. The chain carries TRBV5-4 and TRBJ2-5; possibly TRBD2 for D (6 bases). The V gene lost 0 bases and the J gene lost 4 bases, with 16 bases spanning the gap. The CDR3 sequence is 16 residues long. Per germline, CDR1 SGHNT and CDR2 YYREEE (reference sequence). The CDR3 sequence is CASSLAGGVLAETQYF. The CDR3 bases are TGTGCCAGCAGCTTGGCCGGCGGGGTTCTGGCAGAGACCCAGTACTTC.

At least ten counts were recorded for this clonotype. The chain links TRBV12-3 or TRBV12-4 to TRBJ2-3, with TRBD2 matching over 8 bases. Trimming at V came to 3 bases and at J to 2 bases, leaving 4 bases not matched to a gene. The CDR3 is made up of 15 amino acids. CDR3 in amino acids: CASSFKRGSTDTQYF. The CDR3 nucleotides are TGTGCCAGCAGTTTCAAGCGGGGGTCCACAGATACGCAGTATTTT.

This chain connects TRBV20-1 to TRBJ2-1; possibly TRBD2 for D (6 bases). The CDR3 is made up of 13 amino acids. V dropped 3 bases and J dropped 5 bases, with 11 bases sitting between them. Germline V CDR1 and CDR2: DFQATT, SNEGSKA (reference sequence). The CDR3 loop is CSASSGGDNEQFF. In DNA, the CDR3 is TGCAGTGCTAGCAGCGGAGGGGACAATGAGCAGTTCTTC.

The rearrangement joins TRBV5-1 to TRBJ2-7, with 7 bases matching TRBD1. The CDR3 length is 12 residues. The V gene end was trimmed by 1 base and the J gene end by 10 bases; junction bases not matched to a gene: 5. Germline CDR1 reads SGHRS; CDR2 reads YFSETQ. The CDR3 sequence: CASSLRGQLQYF. The CDR3 nucleotides are TGCGCCAGCAGCTTGAGGGGACAGCTCCAGTACTTC. Combining the CDR3 with reference TRBV5-1 and TRBJ2-7 gives the whole variable domain KAGVTQTPRYLIKTRGQQVTLSCSPISGHRSVSWYQQTPGQGLQFLFEYFSETQRNKGNFPGRFSGRQFSNSRSEMNVSTLELGDSALYLCASSLRGQLQYFGPGTRLTVT.

Details on this clonotype: A much larger clonotype is one base distant, so this may be a read error. In DNA form, the CDR3 reads TGTGCCAGCAGTCCACGACAGGGGGCTTCCGACGAGCAGTACTTC. Translating it yields CASSPRQGASDEQYF. This sequence joins TRBV28 and TRBJ2-7; 10 bases line up with TRBD1. The J segment lost 5 bases and the V segment lost 5 bases, leaving 9 bases of the junction unmatched. This CDR3 contains 15 residues. From germline, CDR1 is MDHEN and CDR2 SYDVKM.

The rearrangement uses TRBV6-1 and TRBJ2-3; 7 bases match TRBD2. Germline CDR1 is MNHNS and CDR2 is SASEGT. V shed 7 bases, J shed 6 bases, and the junction held 13 bases outside the gene matches. The CDR3 loop spans 15 amino acids. CDR3 in DNA: TGTGCCAGCATAAACCTAGCGGAGTCCGTGGATACGCAGTATTTT. It codes for CASINLAESVDTQYF.

This sequence joins TRBV2 and TRBJ1-1, with 7 positions matching TRBD1. With V trimmed by 9 bases and J by 1 base, 8 bases remained unmatched. Looked up from germline, CDR1 is SNHLY and CDR2 is FYNNEI. The CDR3 length is 14 residues. The CDR3 DNA sequence: TGTGCCAGTAGACAGGGACTCAAGAACACTGAAGCTTTCTTT. The encoded protein is CASRQGLKNTEAFF.

J is TRBJ2-1 and V is TRBV11-2, with TRBD2 as a possible D gene (5 bases). Trimming removed 3 bases from V and 7 bases from J, with 10 bases in between. CDR1 SGHAT and CDR2 FQNNGV come from the germline V gene. The CDR3 consists of 13 residues. The CDR3 loop reads CASSFMRENEQFF. DNA for the CDR3: TGTGCCAGCAGCTTTATGAGGGAGAATGAGCAGTTCTTC.

Many counts were recorded for this clonotype. This chain joins TRBV7-2 and TRBJ2-1; unclear D gene. CDR3 length: 14 amino acids. Trimming took 1 base from V and 2 from J, leaving 6 bases between them. Germline-derived CDR1 and CDR2 are SGHTA and FQGNSA. CDR3 in amino acids: CASSLDGAYNEQFF. DNA of the CDR3: TGTGCCAGCAGCTTAGACGGCGCCTACAATGAGCAGTTCTTC.

This clonotype was seen just once. The chain couples TRBV20-1 to TRBJ2-1, with 9 bases that match TRBD1. With the DNA end fitting TRBJ2-7 better, the J assignment may be wrong. This CDR3 is 15 amino acids long. In germline, CDR1 is DFQATT, CDR2 SNEGSKA (reference sequence). Written as DNA, the CDR3 is TGCAGTGCTAGTGGGACAGGGAGCTCCTACAATGAGCAGTACTTC. It encodes CSASGTGSSYNEQYF.

The chain employs TRBV2 and TRBJ1-2; D perhaps matches TRBD1 (5 bases). The V and J ends lost 6 bases and 6 bases respectively, with 11 bases between them. CDR3 size: 12 residues. Germline-derived CDR1 and CDR2 are SNHLY and FYNNEI. The CDR3 loop reads CASSAGSHGYTF. DNA of the CDR3: TGTGCCAGCAGCGCAGGGTCCCATGGCTACACCTTC.

This clonotype appeared a few times. The V gene is TRBV20-1, the J gene TRBJ2-7, with TRBD2 matching 7 bases. V shed 0 bases and J 2 bases; nucleotides not matched to a gene: 7. CDR3 length equals 15 residues. Germline lookup yields CDR1 DFQATT and CDR2 SNEGSKA (reference sequence). CDR3 protein: CSARDYLAGTYEQYF. The CDR3 bases are TGCAGTGCTAGAGATTATTTAGCGGGTACCTACGAGCAGTACTTC.

This clonotype has more than one count but fewer than ten. The genes are TRBV6-1 and TRBJ2-3, with 7 bases identical to TRBD2. Germline V gene lookup returns CDR1 MNHNS and CDR2 SASEGT. V gave up 1 base and J gave up 6 bases; unmatched junction bases: 13. The CDR3 loop spans 17 amino acids. CDR3 sequence (DNA): TGTGCCAGCAGTGAAGGGTGGGGAGCGGGGCTTGTGGATACGCAGTATTTT. Amino acid sequence: CASSEGWGAGLVDTQYF.

This clonotype was seen a few times. The chain links TRBV20-1 to TRBJ2-1; TRBD2 matches at 12 bases. Germline V gene data show CDR1 as DFQATT and CDR2 as SNEGSKA (reference sequence). J lost 12 bases, V lost 6 bases, and 12 bases had no gene match. The CDR3 extends over 14 amino acids. In nucleotides, the CDR3 is TGCAGTGCGTTGACTAGCGGGGGAACCTTAGGGCAGTTCTTC. Translating gives CSALTSGGTLGQFF.

This chain uses TRBV5-1 with TRBJ2-4; 9 nucleotides line up with TRBD1. The J call may be incorrect, as the DNA end agrees better with TRBJ2-7. Germline V lookup: CDR1 SGHRS, CDR2 YFSETQ. The CDR3 is made up of 15 amino acids. CDR3 DNA sequence: TGCGCCAGCAGCATATGGACAGGGGCATCCTACGAGCAGTACTTC. This encodes CASSIWTGASYEQYF.

This clonotype has just one count. The J gene is TRBJ1-2, the V gene TRBV25-1; D ambiguous. Between the trimmed V and J ends, which lost 5 bases and 8 bases, there was a span of 15 bases. The CDR3 runs to 13 residues. Germline V gene lookup returns CDR1 MGHDK and CDR2 SYGVNS. CDR3 region: CASSFSPQSGYTF. As DNA, the CDR3 is TGTGCCAGCAGTTTTTCCCCACAATCGGGCTACACCTTC.